These 23 T cell receptor beta chains originate from one sample sequenced in a study of T-cell reconstitution after alpha-beta-depleted transplantation in children. Unique molecular identifiers were incorporated during preparation of the TCRbeta library. TCRdb re-called the PCR reads through MiXCR, storing one row per CDR3 protein. This table holds under 750,000 distinct CDR3 sequences, 20% to 25% found once. This sample comprised PBMCs, mostly from graft donor cells, obtained 360 days after TCRalphabeta/CD19-depleted stem cell transplant. These receptors were obtained from a boy under three years old who had a stem cell transplant for acute myeloid leukemia, so the T cells may come from the graft donor.

The genes are TRBV5-8 and TRBJ2-3; D ambiguous. V shed 4 bases and J shed 2 bases, with 14 bases lying between them. CDR1 and CDR2 from the germline V gene are SGHTS and YDEGEE. The CDR3 has 15 amino acids. This chain's CDR3 is CASSLGPEDTDTQYF. The CDR3 DNA is TGTGCCAGCAGCCTAGGACCGGAAGACACAGATACGCAGTATTTT.

This clonotype was found many times. The CDR3 region is CSAARGYEQYF. The CDR3 DNA follows: TGCAGTGCTGCCAGGGGATACGAGCAGTACTTC. V usage is TRBV20-1 and J usage is TRBJ2-7, with a possible D match to TRBD1 (6 bases). The CDR3 totals 11 residues. Trimming removed 5 bases at V and 4 bases at J, with 9 bases between. Germline values: CDR1 DFQATT, CDR2 SNEGSKA (reference sequence).

This clonotype was picked up a small number of times. The chain uses TRBV25-1 and TRBJ2-7; 7 nucleotides line up with TRBD1. Germline lookup yields CDR1 MGHDK and CDR2 SYGVNS. This CDR3 is built from 12 residues. V was clipped by 5 bases and J by 5 bases; unmatched bases: 3. The DNA for the CDR3 is TGTGCCAGCAGTACAGGGGCCCACGAGCAGTACGTC. This sequence encodes CASSTGAHEQYV.

This clonotype appeared many times. The CDR3 nucleotides read TGTGCCAGCAGTCGCCTGACAGGGTCCTACGAGCAGTACTTC. Its translation is CASSRLTGSYEQYF. The chain combines TRBV12-3 or TRBV12-4 with TRBJ2-7; TRBD1 agrees at 7 bases. Losses at the gene ends were 5 bases for V and 1 base for J; bases not matched to a gene: 5. The CDR3 is 14 residues long.

The sample holds many counts of this clonotype. The J gene is TRBJ2-7, the V gene TRBV12-3 or TRBV12-4; D is undetermined. The V gene lost 6 bases and the J gene lost 2 bases, with 11 bases spanning the gap. The CDR3 loop spans 13 amino acids. The CDR3 bases are TGTGCCAGCAGACCTCAAAACCCCTACGAGCAGTACGTC. It encodes CASRPQNPYEQYV.

The chain links TRBV20-1 to TRBJ1-1; TRBD1 is a possible D gene (6 bases). The CDR3 is made up of 12 amino acids. V lost 7 bases and J lost 0, with 9 bases in between. Germline-derived CDR1 and CDR2 are DFQATT and SNEGSKA (reference sequence). The CDR3 reads CSGGGMNTEAFF. The CDR3 DNA reads TGCAGTGGCGGGGGCATGAACACTGAAGCTTTCTTT.

This chain joins TRBV20-1 and TRBJ2-3; maybe TRBD1 (5 bases). CDR1 DFQATT and CDR2 SNEGSKA come from the germline V gene (reference sequence). The CDR3 is 13 residues long. V was clipped by 4 bases and J by 10 bases, with 18 bases between them. CDR3 DNA: TGCAGTGCTATCCACCCCTGGACACGGGCGCAGTATTTT. The encoded protein is CSAIHPWTRAQYF.

This clonotype was observed at least ten times. The gene calls are TRBV27 and TRBJ2-5, with TRBD1 matching 9 bases. V was clipped by 4 bases and J by 4 bases; unmatched bases: 7. CDR3 length equals 15 residues. Per germline, CDR1 MNHEY and CDR2 SMNVEV (reference sequence). The CDR3 spells CASSSTGGGGETQYF. CDR3 DNA sequence: TGTGCCAGCAGTTCGACAGGGGGAGGGGGAGAGACCCAGTACTTC.

The sample holds one count of this clonotype. This chain uses TRBV28 with TRBJ2-7, with unresolved D. V was pared by 7 bases and J by 0 bases, with 13 bases between. The CDR3 is 14 residues long. In germline, CDR1 is MDHEN, CDR2 SYDVKM. This CDR3 is CASTEETSSYEQYF. The CDR3 nucleotides are TGTGCCAGCACCGAAGAAACGAGCTCCTACGAGCAGTACTTC.

The chain links TRBV10-3 to TRBJ2-7; 7 bases are shared with TRBD1. V dropped 10 bases and J dropped 1; count of bases not matched to a gene: 1. The CDR3 extends over 11 amino acids. Germline V gene data show CDR1 as ENHRY and CDR2 as SYGVKD. The CDR3 loop reads CATQGSYEQYF. The DNA for the CDR3 is TGTGCCACACAGGGGTCCTACGAGCAGTACTTC.

Many counts were recorded for this clonotype. This chain joins TRBV4-1 and TRBJ1-5, with 7 bases fitting TRBD1. The trim removed 7 bases at V and 4 bases at J, leaving 7 bases unmatched. The CDR3 consists of 14 residues. Per the germline V gene, CDR1 is MGHRA and CDR2 is YSYEKL. The CDR3 here is CASTSRQGNQPQHF. CDR3 bases: TGCGCCAGCACGTCCCGACAGGGTAATCAGCCCCAGCATTTT.

This clonotype has only a few counts. V gene TRBV11-2 combines with J gene TRBJ1-2; tentative D call: TRBD1 (6 bases). The germline V and J ends were trimmed by 2 bases and 7 bases, with 11 bases remaining between them. The length of the CDR3 is 13 residues. Germline V CDR1 and CDR2: SGHAT, FQNNGV. Here the CDR3 reads CASSLYREAGYTF. CDR3 in DNA: TGTGCCAGCAGCTTATACAGGGAAGCTGGCTACACCTTC.

This clonotype was recorded at least ten times. The genes are TRBV9 and TRBJ2-2; a possible D gene is TRBD1 (6 bases). CDR3 length: 14 residues. CDR1 is SGDLS, CDR2 YYNGEE, per germline. The V and J ends lost 4 bases and 5 bases respectively, with 12 bases between them. For the CDR3, the DNA is TGTGCCAGCAGCCCAGCAGGGGTAACCGGGGAGCTGTTTTTT. Translating gives CASSPAGVTGELFF.

This clonotype was seen many times. The chain uses TRBV7-8 and TRBJ1-5; the match to TRBD1 covers 9 bases. This CDR3 has 15 residues. The germline V gene encodes CDR1 SGHVS and CDR2 FQNEAQ. V shed 7 bases, J shed 3 bases, and the junction held 7 bases outside the gene matches. The DNA of the CDR3 is TGTGCCAGCAAACAGACAGGGGGAACCAATCAGCCCCAGCATTTT. Amino acid sequence: CASKQTGGTNQPQHF.

This clonotype came up a few times. The chain couples TRBV24-1 to TRBJ2-1; D call uncertain. The V end was cut by 7 bases, the J end by 7 bases, with 10 bases between. Germline V CDR1 and CDR2: KGHDR, SFDVKD. The length of the CDR3 is 12 residues. The CDR3 protein is CATRGLGNEQFF. DNA for the CDR3: TGTGCCACCAGAGGTCTTGGGAATGAGCAGTTCTTC.

This chain connects TRBV4-1 to TRBJ2-1; 10 bases line up with TRBD1. The CDR3 consists of 15 residues. V gave up 2 bases and J gave up 6 bases; unmatched junction bases: 4. Germline CDR1 and CDR2: MGHRA and YSYEKL. The CDR3 region has the DNA TGCGCCAGCAGCCAAAGACAGGGGGCGAGCAATGAGCAGTTCTTC. Translation gives CASSQRQGASNEQFF.

At least ten counts were recorded for this clonotype. CDR3 DNA: TGTGCCAGCAGCTTAGCTACAGGCCCCTACGAGCAGTACGTC. Its translation is CASSLATGPYEQYV. The chain is built from TRBV7-8 and TRBJ2-7; tentatively, D is TRBD1 (5 bases). Germline CDR1 SGHVS, CDR2 FQNEAQ. V was cut by 0 bases and J by 2 bases, with 8 bases left in between. The CDR3 consists of 14 residues.

This clonotype was found a few times. V usage is TRBV11-2 and J usage is TRBJ1-2; D remains ambiguous. The CDR3 has 13 residues. Trimming stripped 2 bases from V and 3 bases from J, with 7 bases between. Germline assignment: CDR1 SGHAT and CDR2 FQNNGV. CDR3 nucleotide sequence: TGTGCCAGCAGCTTATCCTGGGACTATGGCTACACCTTC. Its translation: CASSLSWDYGYTF.

The chain uses TRBV20-1 and TRBJ2-1, with 14 nucleotides matching TRBD2. The CDR3 extends over 19 amino acids. Germline V CDR1 and CDR2: DFQATT, SNEGSKA (reference sequence). Trimming at V came to 1 base and at J to 0 bases, leaving 8 bases not matched to a gene. The CDR3 protein is CSARGLGTSGGSSYNEQFF. The CDR3 region has the DNA TGCAGTGCTAGAGGGTTGGGGACTAGCGGGGGTAGCTCCTACAATGAGCAGTTCTTC.

The chain links TRBV7-6 to TRBJ1-1; 10 nucleotides agree with TRBD1. The CDR3 spans 15 residues. The V gene's germline CDR1 is SGHVS and CDR2 FNYEAQ. V dropped 3 bases and J dropped 7; count of bases not matched to a gene: 8. The CDR3 sequence is CASSLGQGSRVEAFF. For the CDR3, the DNA is TGTGCCAGCAGCTTGGGACAGGGGAGTCGGGTTGAAGCTTTCTTT.

This clonotype has just a few counts. The gene calls are TRBV5-1 and TRBJ2-1, with D possibly TRBD1 on 6 matching bases. The CDR3 runs to 13 residues. V was trimmed by 4 bases and J by 5 bases, leaving 10 bases between them. Per germline, CDR1 SGHRS and CDR2 YFSETQ. The CDR3 reads CASSANRDNEQFF. In DNA form, the CDR3 reads TGCGCCAGCAGCGCCAACAGGGACAATGAGCAGTTCTTC.

This clonotype was seen ten or more times. CDR3 loop: CSVVSIVTGELFF. DNA of the CDR3: TGCAGCGTTGTCTCAATAGTCACCGGGGAGCTGTTTTTT. The J gene is TRBJ2-2, the V gene TRBV29-1; D ambiguous. This CDR3 comprises 13 residues. Germline CDR1 is SQVTM and CDR2 is ANQGSEA. V was pared by 4 bases and J by 4 bases, with 10 bases between.

This clonotype occurred many times. The chain employs TRBV29-1 and TRBJ2-3; perhaps TRBD1 as D (6 bases). The CDR3 has 13 residues. Germline lookup yields CDR1 SQVTM and CDR2 ANQGSEA. The germline V and J ends were trimmed by 2 bases and 2 bases, with 8 bases remaining between them. Written as DNA, the CDR3 is TGCAGCGTTGAACAGGGGCACACAGATACGCAGTATTTT. This codes for CSVEQGHTDTQYF.